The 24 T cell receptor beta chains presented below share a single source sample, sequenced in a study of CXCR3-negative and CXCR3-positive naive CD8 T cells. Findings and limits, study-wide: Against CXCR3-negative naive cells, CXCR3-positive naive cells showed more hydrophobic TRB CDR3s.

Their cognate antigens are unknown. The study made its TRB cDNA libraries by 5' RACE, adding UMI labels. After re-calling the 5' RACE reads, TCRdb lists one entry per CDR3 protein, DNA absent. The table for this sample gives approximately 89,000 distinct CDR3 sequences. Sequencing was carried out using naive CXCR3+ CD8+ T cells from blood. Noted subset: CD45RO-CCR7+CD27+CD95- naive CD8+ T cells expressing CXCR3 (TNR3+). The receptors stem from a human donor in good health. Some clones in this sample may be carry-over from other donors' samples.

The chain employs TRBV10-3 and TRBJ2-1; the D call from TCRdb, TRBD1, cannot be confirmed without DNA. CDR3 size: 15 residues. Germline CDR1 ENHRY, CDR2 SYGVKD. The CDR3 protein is CAISDRDRAKDEQFF.

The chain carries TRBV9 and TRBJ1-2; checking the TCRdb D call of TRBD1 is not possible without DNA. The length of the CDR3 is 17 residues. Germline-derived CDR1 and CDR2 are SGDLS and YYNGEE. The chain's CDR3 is CASSVAITMGHGYGYTF.

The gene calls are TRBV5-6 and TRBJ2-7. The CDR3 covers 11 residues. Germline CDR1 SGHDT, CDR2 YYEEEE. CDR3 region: CASSYGPEQYF.

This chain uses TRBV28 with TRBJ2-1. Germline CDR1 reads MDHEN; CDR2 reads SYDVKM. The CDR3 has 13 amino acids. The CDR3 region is CASSYPSYNEQFF.

The CDR3 sequence: CASSLSTITEAFF. The rearrangement joins TRBV27 to TRBJ1-1. CDR3 size: 13 residues. Per germline, CDR1 MNHEY and CDR2 SMNVEV (reference sequence).

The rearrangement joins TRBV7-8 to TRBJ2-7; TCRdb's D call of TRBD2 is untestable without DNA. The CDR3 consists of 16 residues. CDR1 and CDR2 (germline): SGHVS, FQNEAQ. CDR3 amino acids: CASSLGGGLAAHEQYF.

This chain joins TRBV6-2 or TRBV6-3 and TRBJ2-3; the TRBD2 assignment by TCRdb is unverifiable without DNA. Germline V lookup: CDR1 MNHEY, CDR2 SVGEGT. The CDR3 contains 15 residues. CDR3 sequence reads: CASSPGLASTDTQYF.

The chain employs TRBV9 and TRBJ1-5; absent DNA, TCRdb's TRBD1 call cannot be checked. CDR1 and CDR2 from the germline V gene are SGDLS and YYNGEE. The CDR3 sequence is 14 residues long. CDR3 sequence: CASSAAGANQPQHF.

The chain's CDR3 is CASSVGTTDTQYF. The V and J genes are TRBV9 and TRBJ2-3; as DNA is missing, the TRBD1 call by TCRdb cannot be tested. The CDR3 covers 13 residues. Germline CDR1 SGDLS, CDR2 YYNGEE.

CDR3 protein: CASSLVSGENGYTF. J is TRBJ1-2 and V is TRBV7-8. Germline CDR1 is SGHVS and CDR2 is FQNEAQ. The CDR3 loop spans 14 amino acids.

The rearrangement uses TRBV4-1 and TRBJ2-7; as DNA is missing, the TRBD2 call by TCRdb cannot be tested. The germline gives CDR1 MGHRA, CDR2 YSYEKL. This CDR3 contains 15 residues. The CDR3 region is CASSQDRAAVYEQYF.

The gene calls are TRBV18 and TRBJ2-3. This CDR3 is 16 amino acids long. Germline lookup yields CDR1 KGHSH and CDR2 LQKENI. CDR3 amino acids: CASSPSRTDVTDTQYF.

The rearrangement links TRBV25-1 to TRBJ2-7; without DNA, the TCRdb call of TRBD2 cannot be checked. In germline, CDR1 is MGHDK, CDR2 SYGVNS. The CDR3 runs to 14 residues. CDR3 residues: CASSVGTSVYEQYF.

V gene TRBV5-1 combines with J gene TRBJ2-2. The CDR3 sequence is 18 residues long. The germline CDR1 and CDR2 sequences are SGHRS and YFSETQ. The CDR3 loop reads CASSLPRDDKMNTGELFF.

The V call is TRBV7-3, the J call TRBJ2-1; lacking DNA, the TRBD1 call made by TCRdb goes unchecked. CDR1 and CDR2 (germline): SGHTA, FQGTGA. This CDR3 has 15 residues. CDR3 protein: CASRQSGTGVHEQFF.

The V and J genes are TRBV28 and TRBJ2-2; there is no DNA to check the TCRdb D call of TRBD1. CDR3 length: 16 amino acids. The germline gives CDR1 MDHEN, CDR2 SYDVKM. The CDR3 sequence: CASRDPGQGVGGELFF.

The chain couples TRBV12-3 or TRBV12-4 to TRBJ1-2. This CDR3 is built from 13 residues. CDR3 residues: CASSLSVTYGYTF.

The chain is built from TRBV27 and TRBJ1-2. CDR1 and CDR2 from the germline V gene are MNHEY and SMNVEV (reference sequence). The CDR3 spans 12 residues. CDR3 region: CASLGPNYGYTF.

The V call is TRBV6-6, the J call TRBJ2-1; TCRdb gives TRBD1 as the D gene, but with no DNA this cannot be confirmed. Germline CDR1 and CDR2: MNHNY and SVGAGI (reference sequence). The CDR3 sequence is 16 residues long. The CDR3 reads CASSLLSRDREREQFF.

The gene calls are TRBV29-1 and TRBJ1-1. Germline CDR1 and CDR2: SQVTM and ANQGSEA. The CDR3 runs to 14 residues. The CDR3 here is CSVEEAAGWTEAFF.

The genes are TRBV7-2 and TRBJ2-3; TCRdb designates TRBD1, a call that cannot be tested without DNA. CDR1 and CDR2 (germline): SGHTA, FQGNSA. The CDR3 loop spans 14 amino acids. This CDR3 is CASSPYPSTDTQYF.

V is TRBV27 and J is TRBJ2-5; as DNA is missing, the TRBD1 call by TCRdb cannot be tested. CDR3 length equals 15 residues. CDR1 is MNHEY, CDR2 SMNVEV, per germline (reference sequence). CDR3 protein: CASSYKDRVQETQYF.

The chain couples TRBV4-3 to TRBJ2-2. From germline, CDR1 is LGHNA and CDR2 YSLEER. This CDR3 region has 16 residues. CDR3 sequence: CASSQDDSANTGELFF.

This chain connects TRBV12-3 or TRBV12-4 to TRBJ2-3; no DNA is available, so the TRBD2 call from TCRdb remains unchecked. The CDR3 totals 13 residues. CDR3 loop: CASSFGGGDTQYF.